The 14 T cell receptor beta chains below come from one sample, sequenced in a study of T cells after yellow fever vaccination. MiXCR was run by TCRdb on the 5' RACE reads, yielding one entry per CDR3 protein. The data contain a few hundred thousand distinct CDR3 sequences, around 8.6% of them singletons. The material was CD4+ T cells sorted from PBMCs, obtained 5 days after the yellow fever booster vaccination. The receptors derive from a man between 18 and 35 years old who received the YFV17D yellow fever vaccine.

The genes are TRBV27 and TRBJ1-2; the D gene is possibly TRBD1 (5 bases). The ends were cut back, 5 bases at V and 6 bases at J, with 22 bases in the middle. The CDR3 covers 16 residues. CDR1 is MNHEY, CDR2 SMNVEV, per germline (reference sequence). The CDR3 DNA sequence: TGTGCCAGCAGTCCCCGGCCCAGGGAGTCCCCGGATGGCTACACCTTC. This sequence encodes CASSPRPRESPDGYTF.

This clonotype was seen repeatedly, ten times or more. CDR3 residues: CASSPFTGASYEQYF. In DNA, the CDR3 is TGTGCCAGCAGCCCTTTCACAGGGGCCTCCTACGAGCAGTACTTC. The V and J genes are TRBV14 and TRBJ2-7, with TRBD1 matching 7 bases. This CDR3 has 15 amino acids. The V gene end was trimmed by 4 bases and the J gene end by 0 bases; junction bases not matched to a gene: 6. Germline lookup yields CDR1 SGHDN and CDR2 FVKESK.

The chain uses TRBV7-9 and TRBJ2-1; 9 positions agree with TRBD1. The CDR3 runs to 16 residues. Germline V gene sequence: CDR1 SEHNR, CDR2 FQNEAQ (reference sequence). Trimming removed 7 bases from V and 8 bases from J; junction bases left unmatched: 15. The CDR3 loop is CASILSPGTGRYEQFF. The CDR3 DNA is TGTGCCAGCATCCTTTCCCCCGGGACAGGGCGGTATGAGCAGTTCTTC.

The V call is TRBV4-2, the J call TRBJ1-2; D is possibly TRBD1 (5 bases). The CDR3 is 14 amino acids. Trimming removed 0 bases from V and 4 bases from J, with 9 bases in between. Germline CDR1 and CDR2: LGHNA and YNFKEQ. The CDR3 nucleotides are TGTGCCAGCAGCCAAGACAGGGATGGCTATGGCTACACCTTC. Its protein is CASSQDRDGYGYTF.

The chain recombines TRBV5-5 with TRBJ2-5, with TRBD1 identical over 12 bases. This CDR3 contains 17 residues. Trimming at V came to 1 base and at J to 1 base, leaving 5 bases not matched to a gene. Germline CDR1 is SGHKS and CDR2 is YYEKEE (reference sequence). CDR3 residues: CASSLRGQGAFQETQYF. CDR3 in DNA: TGTGCCAGCAGCTTGAGGGGACAGGGGGCCTTCCAAGAGACCCAGTACTTC.

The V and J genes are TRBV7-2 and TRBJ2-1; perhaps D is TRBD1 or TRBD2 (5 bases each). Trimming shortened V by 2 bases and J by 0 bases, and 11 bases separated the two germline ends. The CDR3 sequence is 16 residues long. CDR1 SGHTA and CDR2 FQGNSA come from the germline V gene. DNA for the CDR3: TGTGCCAGCAGCTTACCCGGGACCAGCTCCTACAATGAGCAGTTCTTC. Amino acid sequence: CASSLPGTSSYNEQFF.

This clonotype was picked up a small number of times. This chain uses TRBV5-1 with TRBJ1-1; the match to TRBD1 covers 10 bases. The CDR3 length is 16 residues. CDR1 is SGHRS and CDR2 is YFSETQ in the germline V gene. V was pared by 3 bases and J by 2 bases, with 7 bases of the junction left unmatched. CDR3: CASSSRDRGLNTEAFF. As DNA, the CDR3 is TGCGCCAGCAGCTCGAGAGACAGGGGGCTTAACACTGAAGCTTTCTTT. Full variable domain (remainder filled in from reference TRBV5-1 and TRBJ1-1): KAGVTQTPRYLIKTRGQQVTLSCSPISGHRSVSWYQQTPGQGLQFLFEYFSETQRNKGNFPGRFSGRQFSNSRSEMNVSTLELGDSALYLCASSSRDRGLNTEAFFGQGTRLTVV.

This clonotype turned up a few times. The CDR3 spells CASSQVLAGIGEQFF. The DNA for the CDR3 is TGTGCCAGCAGCCAAGTACTAGCGGGGATCGGTGAGCAGTTCTTC. V gene TRBV3-2 combines with J gene TRBJ2-1; TRBD2 is taken as the D call from the table, unchecked against the DNA. TRBV3-2 constitutes a pseudogene. The CDR3 loop spans 15 amino acids.

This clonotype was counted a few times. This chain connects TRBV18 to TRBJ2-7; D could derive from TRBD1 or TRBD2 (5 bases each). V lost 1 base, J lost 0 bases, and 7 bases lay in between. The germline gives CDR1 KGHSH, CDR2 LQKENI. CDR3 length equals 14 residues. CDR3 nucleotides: TGTGCCAGCTCACCACAGGGGAGCTCCTACGAGCAGTACGTC. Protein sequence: CASSPQGSSYEQYV.

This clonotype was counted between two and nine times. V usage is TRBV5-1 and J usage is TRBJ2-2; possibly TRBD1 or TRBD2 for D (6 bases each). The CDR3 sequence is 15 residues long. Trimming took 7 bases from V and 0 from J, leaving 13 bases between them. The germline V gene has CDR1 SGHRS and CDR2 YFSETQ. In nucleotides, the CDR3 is TGCGCCAGCCTTGAGGGGGGAGCGAACACCGGGGAGCTGTTTTTT. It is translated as CASLEGGANTGELFF.

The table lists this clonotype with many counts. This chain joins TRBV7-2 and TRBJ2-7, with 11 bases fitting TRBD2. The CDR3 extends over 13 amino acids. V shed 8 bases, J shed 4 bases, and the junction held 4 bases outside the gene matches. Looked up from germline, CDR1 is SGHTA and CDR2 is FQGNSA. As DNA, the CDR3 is TGTGCCAGCGGGCTAGCGGGGGGATACGAGCAGTACGTC. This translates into CASGLAGGYEQYV.

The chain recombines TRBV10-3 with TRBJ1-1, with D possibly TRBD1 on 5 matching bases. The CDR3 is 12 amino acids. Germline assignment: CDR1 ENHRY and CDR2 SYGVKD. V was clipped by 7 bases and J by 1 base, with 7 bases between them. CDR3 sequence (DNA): TGTGCCATCATGGGGACGAACACTGAAGCTTTCTTT. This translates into CAIMGTNTEAFF.

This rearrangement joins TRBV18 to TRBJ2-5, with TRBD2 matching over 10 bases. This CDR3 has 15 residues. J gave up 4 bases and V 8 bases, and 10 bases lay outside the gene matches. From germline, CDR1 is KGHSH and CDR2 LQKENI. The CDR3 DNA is TGTGCCAGCAGAGAGCGGGGGGGTATCGGAGAGACCCAGTACTTC. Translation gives CASRERGGIGETQYF.

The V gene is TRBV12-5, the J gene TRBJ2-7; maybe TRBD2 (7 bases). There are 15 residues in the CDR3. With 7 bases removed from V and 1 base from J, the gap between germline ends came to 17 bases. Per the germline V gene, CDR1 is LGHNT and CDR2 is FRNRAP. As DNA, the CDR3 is TGTGCTAGTGTTCGTGGGGGGGCCATATCCTACGAGCAGTACGTC. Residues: CASVRGGAISYEQYV.